Below, 7 T cell receptor beta chains from the same sample are listed, as sequenced in a study of blood T cell repertoires in COVID-19. Some clones are missing from TCRdb's copy, which holds only in-frame ones; the method was immunoSEQ multiplex PCR. The table has 250,000 to 350,000 clones, 88% seen once. The sample consisted of peripheral blood. The source is a woman aged 25 to 45 who had recovered from COVID-19.

CDR3 bases: TGTGCCAGCAGTTTTCCCGGGTACTCCTACGAGCAGTACTTC. This translates into CASSFPGYSYEQYF. The chain employs TRBV28 and TRBJ2-7; D is undetermined. CDR1 MDHEN and CDR2 SYDVKM come from the germline V gene. Trimming stripped 3 bases from V and 0 bases from J, with 9 bases between. The CDR3 has 14 residues.

The rearrangement links TRBV28 to TRBJ1-2, with D possibly TRBD1 on 5 matching bases. The CDR3 sequence is 13 residues long. Trimming took off 5 bases at V and 8 bases at J, with 15 bases between the two ends. The germline gives CDR1 MDHEN, CDR2 SYDVKM. The DNA for the CDR3 is TGTGCCAGCAGTAAGGACAATAGTAAAGGCTACACCTTC. This translates into CASSKDNSKGYTF.

This clone was counted a few times. This chain connects TRBV3-1 (or the pseudogene TRBV3-2) to TRBJ2-7, with 9 bases that match TRBD2. The CDR3 is made up of 15 amino acids. Germline CDR1 is LGHDT and CDR2 is YNNKEL (reference sequence). Trimming took 1 base from V and 2 from J; bases not matched to a gene: 3. The DNA of the CDR3 is TGTGCCAGCAGCCAAGCGACTAGCGGCCCCTACGAGCAGTACTTC. Amino acid sequence: CASSQATSGPYEQYF.

The chain has TRBV5-1 and TRBJ2-1, with 9 bases identical to TRBD2. V trimming: 0 bases; J trimming: 7 bases; junction bases outside the gene matches: 8. This CDR3 is 16 amino acids long. CDR1 is SGHRS and CDR2 is YFSETQ in the germline V gene. The CDR3 coding sequence is TGCGCCAGCAGCTTGGGCGGGACTAGCCTTTTGAATGAGCAGTTCTTC. Its protein product is CASSLGGTSLLNEQFF.

V gene TRBV4-2 combines with J gene TRBJ2-3; D gene unclear. The V gene lost 5 bases and the J gene lost 9 bases, with 9 bases spanning the gap. CDR1 and CDR2 (germline): LGHNA, YNFKEQ. CDR3 length equals 11 residues. Here the CDR3 reads CASSEGRTQYF. DNA of the CDR3: TGTGCCAGCAGCGAAGGGCGGACGCAGTATTTT.

The CDR3 reads CASSKGQGTYNEQFF. CDR3 in DNA: TGTGCCAGCAGCAAGGGACAGGGCACCTACAATGAGCAGTTCTTC. V gene TRBV2 combines with J gene TRBJ2-1; TRBD1 agrees at 9 bases. V gave up 6 bases and J gave up 2 bases; unmatched junction bases: 5. CDR1 and CDR2 (germline): SNHLY, FYNNEI. CDR3 length equals 15 residues.

V is TRBV30 and J is TRBJ1-1; D might be TRBD1 (5 bases). The V gene lost 3 bases and the J gene lost 1 base, with 12 bases spanning the gap. This CDR3 region has 14 residues. Germline CDR1 and CDR2: GTSNPN and SVGIG (reference sequence). CDR3 DNA: TGTGCCTGGAGCCTAGATCAGGGGAACACTGAAGCTTTCTTT. Translated: CAWSLDQGNTEAFF.